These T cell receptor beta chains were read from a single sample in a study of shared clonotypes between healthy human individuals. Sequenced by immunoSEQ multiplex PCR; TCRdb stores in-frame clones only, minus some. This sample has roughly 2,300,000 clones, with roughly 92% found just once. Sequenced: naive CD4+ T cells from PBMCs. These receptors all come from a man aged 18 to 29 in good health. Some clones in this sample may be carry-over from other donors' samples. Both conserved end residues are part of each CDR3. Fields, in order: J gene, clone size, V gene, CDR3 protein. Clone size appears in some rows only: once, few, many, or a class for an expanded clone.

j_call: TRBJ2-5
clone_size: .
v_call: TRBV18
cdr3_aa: CASSARRQETQYF

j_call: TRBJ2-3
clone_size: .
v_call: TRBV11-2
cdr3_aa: CASSPGADTQYF

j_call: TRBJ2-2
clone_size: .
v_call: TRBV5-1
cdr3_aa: CASSFKPRLGTGNTGELFF

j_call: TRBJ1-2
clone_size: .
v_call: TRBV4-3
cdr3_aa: CASSRLRGEVYGYTF

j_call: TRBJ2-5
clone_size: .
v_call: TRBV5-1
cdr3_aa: CASTRTSAYQETQYF

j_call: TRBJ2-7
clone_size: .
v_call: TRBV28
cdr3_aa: CASSFGTGVSHEQYF

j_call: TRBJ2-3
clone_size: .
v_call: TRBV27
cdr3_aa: CASSSRPGTDTQYF

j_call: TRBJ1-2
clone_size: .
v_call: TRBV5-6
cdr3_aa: CASSSRLTGTYGYTF

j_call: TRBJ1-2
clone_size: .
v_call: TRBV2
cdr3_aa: CASSRDNDYGYTF

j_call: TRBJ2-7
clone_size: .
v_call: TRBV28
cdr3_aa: CASSLGGTVPGEQYF

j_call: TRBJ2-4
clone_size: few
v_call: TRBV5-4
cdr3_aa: CASSFGQGAGIQYF

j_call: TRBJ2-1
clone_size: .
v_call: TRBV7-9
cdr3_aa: CASSLSGFADLSYNEQFF

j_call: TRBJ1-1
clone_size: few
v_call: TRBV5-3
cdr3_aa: CARSPTPEGTEAFF

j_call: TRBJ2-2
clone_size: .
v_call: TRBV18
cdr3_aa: CASSPRGNTGELFF

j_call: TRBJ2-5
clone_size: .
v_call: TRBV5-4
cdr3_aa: CASSSSGGETQYF

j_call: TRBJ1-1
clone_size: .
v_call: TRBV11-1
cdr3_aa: CASSSDRNTEAFF

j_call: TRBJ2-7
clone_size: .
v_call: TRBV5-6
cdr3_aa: CASSLMRGYEQYF

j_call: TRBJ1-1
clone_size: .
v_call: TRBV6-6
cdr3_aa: CASSYPQGNWAEAFF

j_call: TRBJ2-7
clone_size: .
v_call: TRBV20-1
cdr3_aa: CSARVGRVQYF

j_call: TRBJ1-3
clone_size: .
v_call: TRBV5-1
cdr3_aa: CASSSQGPGNTIYF

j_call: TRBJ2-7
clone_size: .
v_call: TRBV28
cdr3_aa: CASSFGLVGGEQYF

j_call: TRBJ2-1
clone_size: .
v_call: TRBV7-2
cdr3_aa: CASNKDLAGYNEQFF

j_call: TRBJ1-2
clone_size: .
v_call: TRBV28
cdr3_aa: CASSPGQGYGYTF

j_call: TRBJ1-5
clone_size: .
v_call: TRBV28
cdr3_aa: CASRIAGTGHSNQPQHF

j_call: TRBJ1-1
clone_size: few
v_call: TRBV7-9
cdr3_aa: CASSSRQSMNTEAFF

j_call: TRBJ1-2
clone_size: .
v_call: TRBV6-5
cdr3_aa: CASSFLGQGNYGYTF

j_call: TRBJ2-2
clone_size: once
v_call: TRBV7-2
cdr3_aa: CASSLVLMNTGELFF

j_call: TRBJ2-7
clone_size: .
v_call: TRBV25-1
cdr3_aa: CASSDWQNEQYF

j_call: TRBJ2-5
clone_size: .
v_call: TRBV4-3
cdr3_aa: CASSQDSQETQYF

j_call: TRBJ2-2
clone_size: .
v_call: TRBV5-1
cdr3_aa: CASSPGATGGSGELFF

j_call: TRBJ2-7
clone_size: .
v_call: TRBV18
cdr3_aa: CASSPQTYEQYF

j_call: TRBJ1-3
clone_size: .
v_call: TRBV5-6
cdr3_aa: CASSLVGQSDSGNTIYF

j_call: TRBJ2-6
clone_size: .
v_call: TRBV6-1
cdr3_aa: CASRTTPGQPLLTF

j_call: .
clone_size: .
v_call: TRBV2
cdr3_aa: CASRLGGAEQYF

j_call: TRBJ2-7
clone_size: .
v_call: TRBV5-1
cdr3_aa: CASSEGFSGSLYTGYEQYF

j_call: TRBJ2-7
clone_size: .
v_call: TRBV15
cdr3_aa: CATSDRPSSYEQYF

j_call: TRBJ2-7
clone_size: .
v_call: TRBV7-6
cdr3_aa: CASSLWRMEQYF

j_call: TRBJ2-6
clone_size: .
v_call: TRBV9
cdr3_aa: CASSPPQEGRGFTGANVLTF

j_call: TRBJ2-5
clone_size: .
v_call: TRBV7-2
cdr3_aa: CASSRTSGGETQYF

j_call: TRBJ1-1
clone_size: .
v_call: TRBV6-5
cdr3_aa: CASSYSRGDTEAFF

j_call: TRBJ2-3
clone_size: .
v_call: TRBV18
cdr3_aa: CASSPLPLLDRGDTQYF

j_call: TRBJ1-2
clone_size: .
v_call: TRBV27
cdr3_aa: CASRRGGPQDNYGYTF

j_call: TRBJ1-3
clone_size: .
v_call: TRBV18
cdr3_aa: CASSPPEGNSGNTIYF

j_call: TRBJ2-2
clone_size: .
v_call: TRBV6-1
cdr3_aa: CASRGQVTGELFF

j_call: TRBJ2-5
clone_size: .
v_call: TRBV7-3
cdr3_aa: CASSFWTSGIEETQYF

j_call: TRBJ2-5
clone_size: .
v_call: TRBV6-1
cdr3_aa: CASSEGGSKETQYF

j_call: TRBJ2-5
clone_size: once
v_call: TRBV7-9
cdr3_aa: CASIREAGRETQYF